This TCR beta chain was found in a study of cytomegalovirus exposure and HLA in healthy donors (dated by TCRdb to 2017 to 2019). Some background on the complete study: According to an earlier analysis of 587 of the donors, about 179 million T cells yielded some 120 million unique TCR beta sequences and 276 Gb of sequence data. An early release covering 550 to 650 HLA-typed donors comprised around 300 gigabases of sequencing data and tens of millions of unique TCR sequences. Of the 300 to 500 genotyped donors, over 80% were placed in the genetic ancestry cluster associated with self-reported Caucasian donors. The study aimed to test whether cataloging public T cell receptors could reveal signatures of past pathogen exposure. The T cell repertoires of 666 subjects were profiled by immunosequencing and related to cytomegalovirus serostatus. In addition to the first cohort of around 670 subjects, a separate validation cohort of 130 or so different subjects was used. The study combined high-throughput TCR immunosequencing, statistical association of individual TCRs with disease status, and machine learning to predict cytomegalovirus infection status. In a later analysis, previously published TCR beta repertoires from 670 or so donors were re-analyzed and high-resolution HLA genotyping was added so that TCR occurrence patterns could be studied. Rather than using new phenotypic data, the later analysis identified candidate immune exposures from TCR beta sequences and from how often those sequences occurred across donors. An earlier analysis of more than 450 of the donors used high-throughput TCR beta sequencing to judge whether each TCR beta V gene segment behaved as functional or pseudogenic. Donor age, sex, ethnicity and CMV serostatus were collected together with the repertoire data. A later genetic analysis used genome-wide SNP genotypes for about 65% of the roughly 700 donors, treating that subset as a discovery cohort. All discovery cohort repertoires had been generated on a single sequencing platform. Class I and class II HLA loci were covered by the typing at four-digit resolution. The number of typed donors differed by locus: 629-630 for A, B, C, DRB1 and DQB1; 522 for DQA1; approximately 610 for DPA1; and 450 to 480 for DPB1. Roughly 5 DR-DQ haplotypes were treated as single units for association and clustering because of strong linkage in the cohort. On average, roughly 250,000 unique TCR beta nucleotide sequences were sequenced per donor among fewer than 500 genotyped donors of the cohort, with 15% to 20% of those sequences being non-productive. Study-level results and caveats: The presence/absence analyses assumed that sequencing depth was roughly uniform across donors, and that assumption may not be true. In an earlier analysis of approximately 590 of the donors, most TCR beta V segments appeared in productive rearrangements about 87% or about 30% of the time, broadly matching IMGT annotations. Several of the top co-occurrence clusters appeared to be linked to parvovirus B19, influenza, CMV and Epstein-Barr virus, according to a later analysis. According to a later analysis, most CMV-associated TCR beta chains appeared to be HLA-restricted, and the HLA associations seemed to be driven largely by CMV exposure. About 15 rarely observed V segments, including chromosome 9 orphons, were excluded from the earlier analysis of about 500 of the donors because counts were too low. While some public TCRs were present in many individuals, most TCR sequences turned up only very rarely across donors. Some IMGT-functional V segments, including TRBV6-2 and TRBV6-3, could not be distinguished by the 87-base-pair reads and were therefore excluded. Because some donors lacked HLA typing at each locus, the association tests relied only on the typed subset. The classifier was reported to diagnose cytomegalovirus status with high specificity and sensitivity in both the original and validation cohorts. Correlated functional status among segregating V segments might reflect linkage disequilibrium, but an unknown experimental factor could not be ruled out. A further reported finding was that TCR beta sequences accurately predicted the HLA-A and HLA-B alleles for most subjects in the first cohort. For the cohort, immune exposure information was limited to CMV serostatus. A later genetic analysis associated a missense DCLRE1C variant with V-gene and J-gene trimming of TCR beta chains, and an independent cohort replicated the association. The study gave a list of 150 to 200 TCR beta chains associated with cytomegalovirus. Three of the identified cytomegalovirus-associated TCR beta chains were confirmed in vitro to be specific for cytomegalovirus antigens. When HLA alleles, especially DR and DQ, strongly co-occurred, attributing TCR associations to individual alleles was difficult. According to a later genetic analysis, donors in an Asian-associated ancestry cluster had fewer N-insertions in productive TCRs than the approximately 690-donor mean. At a false discovery rate of 0.05, a later analysis linked under 20,000 TCR beta sequences to specific HLA alleles. A group of highly shared sequence variants was considered likely to be a technical artifact of the sequencing pipeline. The authors suggested that the approach could potentially be generalized to other disease states and immunological phenotypes. A later analysis found that HLA-associated TCR beta chains were more clonally expanded and had lower generation probabilities than equally common non-associated chains. Only TCR beta chains were sequenced in this cohort, and the absence of alpha or paired-chain data limited detectable features. A later analysis found that TCR association rates varied across HLA loci, with DRB1 alleles showing the most associated TCRs and HLA-C alleles the fewest.

The library was made by the immunoSEQ multiplex PCR assay. For the multiplex PCR, a mixture combining 60 forward primers for TCR Vbeta segments and 13 reverse primers for TCR Jbeta segments was used. The CDR3 region of rearranged TCR beta genes was amplified from genomic DNA with a multiplex PCR assay. On the Illumina HiSeq System, the amplified TCR beta libraries were sequenced as 87-base-pair reads. As for the original processing: Across the 670 or so repertoires, a later analysis counted 80 million or so unique TCR beta chains, about 10 million of which were shared by at least two donors. Raw reads were error-corrected and collapsed into unique sequences by a nearest-neighbor algorithm in which closely related sequences were merged to remove PCR and sequencing errors. To assign V, D and J gene segments, CDR3 sequences were aligned to IMGT reference sequences. For a sequence to be retained, at least a six-nucleotide match to both a V gene segment and a J gene segment was required. A rearrangement was called productive if the CDR3 had no stop codons and remained in frame with V and J, and every other rearrangement was called non-productive. CDR3 was defined according to IMGT convention as the region running from the second conserved V-encoded cysteine to the conserved J-encoded phenylalanine. The earlier analysis of 500 to 600 of the donors excluded sequences that lacked an unambiguous match to a single V gene segment. In an earlier analysis of more than 500 of the donors, a V segment was called functional when productive rearrangements were above 56.7%, and segregating when the standard deviation between donors exceeded 5%. A statistical classification framework was built for diagnosing cytomegalovirus status from the catalog of TCR beta chain sequences. In a later analysis, TCR nucleotide sequences were compared against IMGT/GENE-DB human TR gene sequences so that V and J genes could be assigned. The TCRdist pipeline was used in a later analysis to assign CDR3 sequences and most-parsimonious VDJ recombination scenarios. In a later analysis, each TCR beta chain was defined by its CDR3 amino acid sequence together with its V-gene family, and reads lacking a unique V-gene family were excluded. In a later analysis, a few hundred highly shared, low-generation-probability nucleotide sequences were removed to address suspected cross-contamination and a sequencing artifact. For each public chain, a later analysis derived a clonal expansion index from normalized ranks of inferred template counts within each repertoire. In a later analysis, generation probabilities were computed using a VDJ recombination model fitted to out-of-frame rearrangements, and the results were checked against IGoR. A later analysis scored TCR-TCR, TCR-HLA and TCR-CMV co-occurrence with hypergeometric tests, applying a repertoire-size bias correction to TCR pairs. In a later analysis, false discovery rates were estimated by permuting HLA or CMV assignments 20 times. In a later analysis, co-occurring TCRs were grouped with DBSCAN, and TCRdist sequence similarity was added when clustering was performed within HLA-allele-positive subsets. Co-occurrence clustering excluded repertoires with fewer than 30,000 or more than 120,000 public chains, plus five with anomalous nucleotide sharing. TCRdb limited this immuneACCESS table to in-frame rearrangements with V and J called. A share of clones is missing; checked studies link under half to unresolved V genes, and the rest is unexplained. Clone size and V and J calls were adopted from that table, with D and trimming inferred from the DNA. The sample records under 200,000 clones, 65% to 80% of which are singletons. Around 4.8% of the sample comes from the top ten.

The cohort consisted of 600 to 750 healthy bone marrow donors. At the time of sampling, all cohort members were nominally healthy, though unrecorded immune exposures were likely present. The donor was CMV seropositive and was included in the group of approximately 300 seropositive cohort members. Each donor provided a peripheral blood sample, and peripheral blood mononuclear cells were used for TCR beta sequencing. The Qiagen DNeasy Blood Extraction Kit was used to extract genomic DNA from the blood cell samples. The germline V gene supplies CDR1 MNHEY and CDR2 SVGAGI. Trimmed from V: 5 bases; trimmed from J: 2 bases; junction bases lacking a gene match: 8. The CDR3 spans 15 residues, from the cysteine through the phenylalanine. CDR3 DNA is the only sequence kept; it has 45 bases, read in frame from the first base. A word on this clone: Its antigen has not been determined. No quality values exist for individual bases; no much larger clone is one base distant.

The sequencing sample was made of PBMCs. This sequence was found in a woman aged 25 to 39 in good health and CMV-seropositive. Recombination joined TRBV6-5 with TRBJ2-7; TRBD2 agrees with 8 junctional bases. In nucleotides, the sequence is TGTGCCAGCAGTCCCGTAGCGGGGCCACCCTACGAGCAGTACTTC. Translation gives CASSPVAGPPYEQYF.